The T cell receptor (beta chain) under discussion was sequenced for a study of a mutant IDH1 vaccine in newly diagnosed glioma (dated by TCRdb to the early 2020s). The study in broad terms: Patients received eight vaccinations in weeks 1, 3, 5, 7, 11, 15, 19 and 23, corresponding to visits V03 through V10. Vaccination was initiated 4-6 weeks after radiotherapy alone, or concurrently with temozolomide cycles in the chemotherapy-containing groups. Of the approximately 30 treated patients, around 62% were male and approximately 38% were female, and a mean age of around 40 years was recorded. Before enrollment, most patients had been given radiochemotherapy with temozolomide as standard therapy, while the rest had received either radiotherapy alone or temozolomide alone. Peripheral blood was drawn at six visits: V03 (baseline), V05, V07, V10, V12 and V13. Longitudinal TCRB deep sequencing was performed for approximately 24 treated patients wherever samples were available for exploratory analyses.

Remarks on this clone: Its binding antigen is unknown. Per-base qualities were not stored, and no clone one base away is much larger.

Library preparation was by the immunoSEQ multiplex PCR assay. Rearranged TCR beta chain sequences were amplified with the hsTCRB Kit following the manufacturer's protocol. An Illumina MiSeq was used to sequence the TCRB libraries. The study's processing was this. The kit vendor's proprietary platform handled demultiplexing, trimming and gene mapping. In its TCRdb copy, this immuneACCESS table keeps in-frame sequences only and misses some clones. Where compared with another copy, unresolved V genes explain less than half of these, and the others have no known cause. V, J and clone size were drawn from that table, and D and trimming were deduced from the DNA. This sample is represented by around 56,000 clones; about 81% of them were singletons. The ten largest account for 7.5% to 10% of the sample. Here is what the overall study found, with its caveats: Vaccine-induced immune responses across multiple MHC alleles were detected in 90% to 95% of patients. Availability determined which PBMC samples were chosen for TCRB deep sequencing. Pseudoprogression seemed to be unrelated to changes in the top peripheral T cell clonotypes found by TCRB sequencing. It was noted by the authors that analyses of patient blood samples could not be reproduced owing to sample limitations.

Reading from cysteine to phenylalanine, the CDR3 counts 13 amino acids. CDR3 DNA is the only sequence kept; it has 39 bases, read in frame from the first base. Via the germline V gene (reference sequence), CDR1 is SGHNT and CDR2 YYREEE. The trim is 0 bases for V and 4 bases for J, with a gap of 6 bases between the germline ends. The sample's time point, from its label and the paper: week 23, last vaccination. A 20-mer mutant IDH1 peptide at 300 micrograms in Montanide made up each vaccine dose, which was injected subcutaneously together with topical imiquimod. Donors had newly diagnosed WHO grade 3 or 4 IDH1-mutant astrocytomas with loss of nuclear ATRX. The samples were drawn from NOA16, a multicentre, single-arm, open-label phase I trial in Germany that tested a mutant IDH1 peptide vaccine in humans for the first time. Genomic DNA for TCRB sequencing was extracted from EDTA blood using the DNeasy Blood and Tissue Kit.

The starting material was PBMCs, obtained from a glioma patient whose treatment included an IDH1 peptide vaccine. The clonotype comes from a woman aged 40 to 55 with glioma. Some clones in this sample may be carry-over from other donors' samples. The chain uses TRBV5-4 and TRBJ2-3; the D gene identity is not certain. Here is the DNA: TGTGCCAGCAGCTTGGAGCCGGCAGATACGCAGTATTTT. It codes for CASSLEPADTQYF.